Listed here are 18 T cell receptor beta chains from one sample, sequenced in a study of cytomegalovirus exposure and HLA in healthy donors. The data were produced by immunoSEQ multiplex PCR, yet TCRdb's version contains in-frame clones alone and is incomplete. The table has under 110,000 clones, less than 90% seen once. The material sequenced was PBMCs. The receptors here all came from a woman aged 18-30 years in good health and CMV-seropositive.

This clone was seen a few times. This rearrangement joins TRBV7-6 to TRBJ1-3; TRBD1 matches 7 bases. V shed 5 bases, J shed 8 bases, and the junction held 15 bases outside the gene matches. Per the germline V gene, CDR1 is SGHVS and CDR2 is FNYEAQ. This CDR3 has 16 residues. For the CDR3, the DNA is TGTGCCAGCAGCCTGCTGCGACAGGGAATTAGTGACACCATATATTTT. Amino acids: CASSLLRQGISDTIYF.

The chain recombines TRBV4-1 with TRBJ2-5; perhaps TRBD2 as D (7 bases). V was cut by 1 base and J by 2 bases, with 20 bases left in between. Germline assignment: CDR1 MGHRA and CDR2 YSYEKL. The CDR3 runs to 18 residues. The chain's CDR3 is CASSQGKGPGRGQETQYF. The DNA for the CDR3 is TGCGCCAGCAGCCAAGGAAAGGGGCCAGGGAGGGGGCAAGAGACCCAGTACTTC.

V is TRBV7-9 and J is TRBJ2-4, with a tentative D call TRBD2 (6 bases). The V end was cut by 2 bases, the J end by 8 bases, with 7 bases between. The CDR3 is 12 amino acids. CDR1 is SEHNR and CDR2 is FQNEAQ in the germline V gene (reference sequence). The CDR3 bases are TGTGCCAGCAGCTTATGGGGGGACATTCAGTACTTC. Encoded protein: CASSLWGDIQYF. Full variable domain (missing parts from reference TRBV7-9 and TRBJ2-4): DTGVSQNPRHKITKRGQNVTFRCDPISEHNRLYWYRQTLGQGPEFLTYFQNEAQLEKSRLLSDRFSAERPKGSFSTLEIQRTEQGDSAMYLCASSLWGDIQYFGAGTRLSVL.

The rearrangement joins TRBV15 to TRBJ2-3; the match to TRBD2 covers 9 bases. CDR3 length: 16 residues. CDR1 and CDR2 (germline): LNHNV, YYDKDF (reference sequence). Trimming took 1 base from V and 5 from J; bases not matched to a gene: 7. Written as DNA, the CDR3 is TGTGCCACCAGCAGAGGTAGCGGGGGTCTCTTAGATACGCAGTATTTT. Its translation is CATSRGSGGLLDTQYF.

The chain employs TRBV5-6 and TRBJ1-2; TRBD1 might be the D (6 bases). This CDR3 comprises 14 residues. Germline lookup yields CDR1 SGHDT and CDR2 YYEEEE. The V end lost 0 bases, the J end lost 3 bases, and 9 bases lay between the germline ends. The CDR3 is CASSLAGADYGYTF. Written as DNA, the CDR3 is TGTGCCAGCAGCTTGGCAGGGGCTGACTATGGCTACACCTTC.

The chain recombines TRBV19 with TRBJ1-5; 7 bases map to TRBD1. In germline, CDR1 is LNHDA, CDR2 SQIVND (reference sequence). The CDR3 runs 14 residues. The J segment lost 1 base and the V segment lost 6 bases, leaving 3 bases of the junction unmatched. The DNA for the CDR3 is TGTGCCAGTAGGGAGACAGGGAGCAATCAGCCCCAGCATTTT. It yields the protein CASRETGSNQPQHF.

The chain employs TRBV18 and TRBJ2-5; 9 bases fit TRBD2. The germline V gene has CDR1 KGHSH and CDR2 LQKENI. J gave up 5 bases and V 0 bases, and 4 bases lay outside the gene matches. The CDR3 runs 15 residues. For the CDR3, the DNA is TGTGCCAGCTCACCACCGGGACTAGCAAGGGAGACCCAGTACTTC. Translating gives CASSPPGLARETQYF.

The rearrangement joins TRBV9 to TRBJ1-2; D possibly corresponds to TRBD1 (6 bases). Germline V CDR1 and CDR2: SGDLS, YYNGEE. V shed 0 bases and J shed 8 bases, with 11 bases lying between them. The CDR3 spans 13 residues. In DNA, the CDR3 is TGTGCCAGCAGCGTAGGAGGGGGAGACGGCTACACCTTC. Encoded protein: CASSVGGGDGYTF.

V and J are TRBV28 and TRBJ2-1, with 13 bases fitting TRBD2. CDR1 is MDHEN and CDR2 is SYDVKM in the germline V gene. V shed 5 bases, J shed 13 bases, and the junction held 2 bases outside the gene matches. This CDR3 spans 12 amino acids. CDR3 nucleotides: TGTGCCAGCAGTCGACTAGCGGGGGGACAGTTCTTC. Residues: CASSRLAGGQFF.

The chain carries TRBV7-9 and TRBJ2-3; TRBD2 might be the D (6 bases). V was cut by 5 bases and J by 1 base, with 13 bases left in between. CDR3 length: 15 amino acids. The germline gives CDR1 SEHNR, CDR2 FQNEAQ (reference sequence). The CDR3 here is CASSPSAGGTDTQYF. The CDR3 nucleotides read TGTGCCAGCAGCCCTAGCGCGGGCGGCACAGATACGCAGTATTTT.

V gene TRBV27 combines with J gene TRBJ1-6; 10 nucleotides agree with TRBD1. The CDR3 is 15 residues long. V dropped 4 bases and J dropped 8; count of bases not matched to a gene: 5. Per the germline V gene, CDR1 is MNHEY and CDR2 is SMNVEV (reference sequence). Written as DNA, the CDR3 is TGTGCCAGCAGTTCTCGGGACAGGGGATATTCACCCCTCCACTTT. This gives the protein CASSSRDRGYSPLHF.

V usage is TRBV9 and J usage is TRBJ1-6; TRBD1 matches 7 bases. Germline V gives CDR1 SGDLS, CDR2 YYNGEE. CDR3 length equals 17 residues. Losses at the gene ends were 4 bases for V and 1 base for J; bases not matched to a gene: 8. The DNA of the CDR3 is TGTGCCAGCAGCATCGGGACAGCAAAATCCTATAATTCACCCCTCCACTTT. Its translation: CASSIGTAKSYNSPLHF.

This chain links TRBV19 with TRBJ2-2; TRBD1 agrees at 7 bases. V shed 5 bases and J 3 bases; nucleotides not matched to a gene: 6. The CDR3 spans 15 residues. In germline, CDR1 is LNHDA, CDR2 SQIVND (reference sequence). The CDR3 coding sequence is TGTGCCAGTAGTTCCGGGACAGAAGACACCGGGGAGCTGTTTTTT. Translated, it gives CASSSGTEDTGELFF.

CDR3 protein: CASSLVQGKSEAFF. The CDR3 DNA reads as TGTGCCAGCAGCTTAGTACAGGGGAAGTCTGAAGCTTTCTTT. This rearrangement joins TRBV11-2 to TRBJ1-1; 7 bases are shared with TRBD1. Germline CDR1 SGHAT, CDR2 FQNNGV. CDR3 length equals 14 residues. V lost 1 base to trimming and J lost 6 bases; unmatched junction nucleotides: 5.

V is TRBV14 and J is TRBJ2-5, with unresolved D. CDR3 size: 15 residues. Germline CDR1 reads SGHDN; CDR2 reads FVKESK. V was clipped by 0 bases and J by 5 bases, with 13 bases between them. The CDR3 sequence is CASSQETRHGETQYF. DNA of the CDR3: TGTGCCAGCAGCCAAGAAACCAGGCATGGGGAGACCCAGTACTTC.

The V and J genes are TRBV19 and TRBJ2-5, with no clear D. Germline V gives CDR1 LNHDA, CDR2 SQIVND (reference sequence). Trimming took off 6 bases at V and 1 base at J, with 15 bases between the two ends. This CDR3 has 15 residues. The CDR3 region is CASSRRDFTQETQYF. CDR3 sequence (DNA): TGTGCCAGTAGCCGAAGAGACTTCACCCAAGAGACCCAGTACTTC. Full variable domain (missing parts from reference TRBV19 and TRBJ2-5): DGGITQSPKYLFRKEGQNVTLSCEQNLNHDAMYWYRQDPGQGLRLIYYSQIVNDFQKGDIAEGYSVSREKKESFPLTVTSAQKNPTAFYLCASSRRDFTQETQYFGPGTRLLVL.

The V call is TRBV6-1, the J call TRBJ2-7, with a tentative D call TRBD1 (6 bases). This CDR3 contains 15 residues. Trimming left V 6 bases short and J 1 base short, with 16 bases between. Germline V gives CDR1 MNHNS, CDR2 SASEGT. CDR3 DNA sequence: TGTGCCAGCAGCCTCGAGGGGACAAGTTCCTACGAGCAGTACGTC. It translates to CASSLEGTSSYEQYV.

This sequence joins TRBV18 and TRBJ1-5; D remains ambiguous. The germline V gene encodes CDR1 KGHSH and CDR2 LQKENI. This CDR3 has 16 residues. V was trimmed by 0 bases and J by 0 bases, leaving 9 bases between them. The CDR3 spells CASSPPNSISNQPQHF. DNA for the CDR3: TGTGCCAGCTCACCACCCAATAGCATTAGCAATCAGCCCCAGCATTTT.